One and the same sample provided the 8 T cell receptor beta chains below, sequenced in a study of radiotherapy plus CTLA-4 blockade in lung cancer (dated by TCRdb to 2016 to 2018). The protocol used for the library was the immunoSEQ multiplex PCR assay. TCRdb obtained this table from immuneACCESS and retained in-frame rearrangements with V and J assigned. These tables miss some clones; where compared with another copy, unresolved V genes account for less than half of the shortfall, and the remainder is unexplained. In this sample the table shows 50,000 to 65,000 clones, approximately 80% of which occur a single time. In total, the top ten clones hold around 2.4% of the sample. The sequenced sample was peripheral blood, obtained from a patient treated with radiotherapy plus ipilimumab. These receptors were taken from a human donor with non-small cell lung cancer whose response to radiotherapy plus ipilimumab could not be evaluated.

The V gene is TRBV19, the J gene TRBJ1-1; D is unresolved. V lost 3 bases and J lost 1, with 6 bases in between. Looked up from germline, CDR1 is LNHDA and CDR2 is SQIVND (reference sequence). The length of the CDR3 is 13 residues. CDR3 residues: CASSIIGNTEAFF. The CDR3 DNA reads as TGTGCCAGTAGTATCATCGGGAACACTGAAGCTTTCTTT.

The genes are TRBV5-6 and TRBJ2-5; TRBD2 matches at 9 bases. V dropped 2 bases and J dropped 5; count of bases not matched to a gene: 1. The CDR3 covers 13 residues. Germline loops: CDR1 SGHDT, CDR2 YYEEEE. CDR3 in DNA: TGTGCCAGCAGCTTTGGGACTAGCGAGACCCAGTACTTC. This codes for CASSFGTSETQYF.

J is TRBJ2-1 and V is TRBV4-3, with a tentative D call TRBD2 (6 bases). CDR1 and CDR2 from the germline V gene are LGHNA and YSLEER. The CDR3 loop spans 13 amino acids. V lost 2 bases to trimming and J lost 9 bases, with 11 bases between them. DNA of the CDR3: TGCGCCAGCAGCCAAATAGCGGTGGGTGAGCAGTTCTTC. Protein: CASSQIAVGEQFF.

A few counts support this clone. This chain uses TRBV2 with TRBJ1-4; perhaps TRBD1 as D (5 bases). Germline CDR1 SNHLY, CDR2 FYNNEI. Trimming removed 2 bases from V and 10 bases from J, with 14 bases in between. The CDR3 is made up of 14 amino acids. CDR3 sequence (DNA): TGTGCCAGCAGTGAACAGGGAGGGGAAGGAAAACTGTTTTTT. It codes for CASSEQGGEGKLFF.

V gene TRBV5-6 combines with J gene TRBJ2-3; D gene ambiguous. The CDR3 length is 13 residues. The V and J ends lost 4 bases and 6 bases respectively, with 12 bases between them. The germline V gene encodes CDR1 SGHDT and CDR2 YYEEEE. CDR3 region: CASSATLVDTQYF. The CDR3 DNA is TGTGCCAGCAGCGCGACCCTAGTGGATACGCAGTATTTT.

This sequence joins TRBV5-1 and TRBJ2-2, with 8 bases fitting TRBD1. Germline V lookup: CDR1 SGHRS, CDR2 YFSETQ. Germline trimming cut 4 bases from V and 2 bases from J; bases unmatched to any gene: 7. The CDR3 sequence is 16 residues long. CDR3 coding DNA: TGCGCCAGCAGCCCTGGACAGGGCCTAAACACCGGGGAGCTGTTTTTT. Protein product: CASSPGQGLNTGELFF.

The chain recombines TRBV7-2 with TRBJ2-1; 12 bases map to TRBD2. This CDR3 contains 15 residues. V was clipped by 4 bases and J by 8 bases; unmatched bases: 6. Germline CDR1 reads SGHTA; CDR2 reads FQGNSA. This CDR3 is CASSSRLAGAYEQFF. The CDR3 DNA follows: TGTGCCAGCAGCTCGCGACTAGCGGGAGCGTATGAGCAGTTCTTC.

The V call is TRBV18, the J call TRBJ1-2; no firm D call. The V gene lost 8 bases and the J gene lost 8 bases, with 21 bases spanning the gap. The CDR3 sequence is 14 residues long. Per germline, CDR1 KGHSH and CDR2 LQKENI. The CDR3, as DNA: TGTGCCAGCCCGGGTGGATCCGATACTAGCGGCTACACCTTC. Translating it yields CASPGGSDTSGYTF.